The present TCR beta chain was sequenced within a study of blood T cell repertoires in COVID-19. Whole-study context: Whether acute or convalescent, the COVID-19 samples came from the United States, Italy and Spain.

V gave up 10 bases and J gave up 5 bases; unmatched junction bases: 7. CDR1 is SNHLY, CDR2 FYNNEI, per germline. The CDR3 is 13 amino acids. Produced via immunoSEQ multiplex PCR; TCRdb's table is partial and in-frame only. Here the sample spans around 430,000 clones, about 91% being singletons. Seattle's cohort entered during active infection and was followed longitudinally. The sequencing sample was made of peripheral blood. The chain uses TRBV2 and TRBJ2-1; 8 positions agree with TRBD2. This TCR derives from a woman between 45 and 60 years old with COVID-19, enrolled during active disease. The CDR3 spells CATSRGGNNEQFF. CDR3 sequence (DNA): TGTGCCACTTCTCGGGGGGGCAACAATGAGCAGTTCTTC.